Detailed here is one TCR beta chain. This sample was taken from a study of blood T cell repertoires in COVID-19. The germline CDR1 and CDR2 sequences are ENHRY and SYGVKD. The CDR3 runs to 13 residues. The V end was cut by 3 bases, the J end by 4 bases, with 9 bases between. The repertoire was sequenced with immunoSEQ multiplex PCR; TCRdb's copy has only in-frame clones and lacks some. The sample shows 140,000 to 150,000 clones, about 92% of them seen only once. This TCR derives from a human donor in a cohort sampled during active COVID-19. This rearrangement joins TRBV10-3 to TRBJ1-1; a possible D gene is TRBD1 (5 bases). Specimen: peripheral blood. This CDR3 reads CAISDREGTEAFF. The CDR3 DNA sequence: TGTGCCATCAGTGACAGGGAAGGCACTGAAGCTTTCTTT.